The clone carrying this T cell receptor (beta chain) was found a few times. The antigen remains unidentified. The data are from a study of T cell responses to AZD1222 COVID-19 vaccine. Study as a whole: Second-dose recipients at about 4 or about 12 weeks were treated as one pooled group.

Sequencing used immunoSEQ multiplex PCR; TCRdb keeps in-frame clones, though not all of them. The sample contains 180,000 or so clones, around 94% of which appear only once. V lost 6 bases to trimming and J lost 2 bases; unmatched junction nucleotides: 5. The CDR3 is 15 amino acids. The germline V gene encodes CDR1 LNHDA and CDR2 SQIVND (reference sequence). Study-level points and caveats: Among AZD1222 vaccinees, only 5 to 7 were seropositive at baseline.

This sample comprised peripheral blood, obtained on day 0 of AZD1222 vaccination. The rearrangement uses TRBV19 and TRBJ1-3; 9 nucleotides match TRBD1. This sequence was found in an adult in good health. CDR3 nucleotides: TGTGCCAGTAGCCTACAGGGGGCAACTGGAAACACCATATATTTT. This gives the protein CASSLQGATGNTIYF.